This T cell receptor beta chain was captured in a study of post-analysis software for immune sequencing data. At the level of the study: Patients with relapsing-remitting, secondary progressive and progressive-relapsing multiple sclerosis courses were all represented. General study findings and limits: A significant reduction in normalized Chao1 diversity was observed in multiple sclerosis patients versus controls. F measure clustering grouped samples strongly by preparation batch.

Researchers reported that TCR beta cDNA libraries carried unique molecular identifiers. The authors obtained 540,000 or so cDNA molecules from approximately 0.95 to 9.8 million T cells. TCRdb analysed the PCR reads with MiXCR anew, one entry per CDR3 protein. The profile shows 750,000 to 950,000 distinct CDR3 sequences, roughly half of them singletons. Details on this clonotype: Its antigen is not identified. One junction end does not reproduce the germline sequence, and a read error may be involved.

The clonotype comes from a girl under 18 with multiple sclerosis. The sequencing sample was made of blood.

The CDR3 here is CVSSLTGSSYEQYF. The CDR3 nucleotides read TGCGTCAGCAGCCTCACAGGGAGCTCCTACGAGCAGTACTTC. The genes are TRBV5-1 and TRBJ2-7, with a weak D call TRBD1 (6 bases). Germline CDR1 SGHRS, CDR2 YFSETQ. This CDR3 comprises 14 residues.